This passage covers 30 T cell receptor beta chains from one sample sequenced in a study of cytomegalovirus exposure and HLA in healthy donors. It was with 60 Vbeta and 13 Jbeta primers that the PCR ran. The table came from immunoSEQ multiplex PCR; TCRdb's copy has only in-frame clones and leaves some out. The clone table shows over 100,000 clones, with the ten largest holding more than 1.5%. Sequencing used PBMCs. These receptors were taken from a woman aged 40 to 50 in good health and CMV-seropositive.

V is TRBV5-5 and J is TRBJ1-2; a weak D match, TRBD1 (5 bases). The length of the CDR3 is 15 residues. Looked up from germline, CDR1 is SGHKS and CDR2 is YYEKEE (reference sequence). Deletions cut 4 bases from V and 1 base from J, with 14 bases between. The CDR3 DNA reads as TGTGCCAGCAGCCCCGAACTGACAGTTAACTATGGCTACACCTTC. It translates to CASSPELTVNYGYTF.

Written as DNA, the CDR3 is TGTGCCAGCAGACCGACAGGGAGGCACTACAATGAGCAGTTCTTC. This sequence encodes CASRPTGRHYNEQFF. V usage is TRBV28 and J usage is TRBJ2-1; D is perhaps TRBD1 (7 bases). V was shortened by 6 bases and J by 3 bases, with 15 bases between the two germline ends. Germline V lookup: CDR1 MDHEN, CDR2 SYDVKM. There are 15 residues in the CDR3.

The chain joins TRBV28 to TRBJ2-7, with D tentatively TRBD2 (5 bases). Trimming stripped 7 bases from V and 3 bases from J, with 7 bases between. The CDR3 extends over 11 amino acids. Looked up from germline, CDR1 is MDHEN and CDR2 is SYDVKM. The CDR3 loop reads CASKTIYEQYF. The CDR3 DNA sequence: TGTGCCAGCAAGACTATCTACGAGCAGTACTTC.

The J gene is TRBJ2-1, the V gene TRBV12-1; the table's D call, TRBD2, was not checked against the DNA. TRBV12-1 is marked as a pseudogene. The CDR3 consists of 17 residues. CDR3 in amino acids: CASSFVGSYVPYNEQFF. CDR3 nucleotide sequence: TGTGCCAGCAGCTTTGTTGGGAGCTACGTACCCTACAATGAGCAGTTCTTC.

The J gene is TRBJ2-7, the V gene TRBV5-1, with D possibly being TRBD1 (6 bases). Trimming shortened V by 0 bases and J by 6 bases, and 10 bases separated the two germline ends. The CDR3 totals 13 residues. CDR1 SGHRS and CDR2 YFSETQ come from the germline V gene. The CDR3 coding sequence is TGCGCCAGCAGCTTGGCCACAGGGCTCGAGCAGTACTTC. It is translated as CASSLATGLEQYF.

The chain links TRBV5-1 to TRBJ2-5, with D possibly being TRBD2 (6 bases). The CDR3 contains 13 residues. Trimming cost V 3 bases and J 5 bases, with 11 bases left between them. Germline-derived CDR1 and CDR2 are SGHRS and YFSETQ. In DNA, the CDR3 is TGCGCCAGCAGCTGGGACTTGAGGGAGACCCAGTACTTC. Translating gives CASSWDLRETQYF.

The chain couples TRBV5-1 to TRBJ2-3; D not resolved. The V gene lost 0 bases and the J gene lost 5 bases, with 10 bases spanning the gap. This CDR3 comprises 14 residues. The germline CDR1 and CDR2 sequences are SGHRS and YFSETQ. The CDR3 region is CASSLGPGGDTQYF. The CDR3 DNA reads as TGCGCCAGCAGCTTGGGCCCCGGCGGAGATACGCAGTATTTT.

The chain carries TRBV5-1 and TRBJ2-7; 9 nucleotides agree with TRBD1. The CDR3 runs 14 residues. V lost 2 bases, J lost 3 bases, and 3 bases stayed unmatched. From germline, CDR1 is SGHRS and CDR2 YFSETQ. The CDR3 DNA sequence: TGCGCCAGCAGCTTACAGGGGGCGTACTACGAGCAGTACTTC. Protein product: CASSLQGAYYEQYF.

This rearrangement joins TRBV2 to TRBJ1-2; 10 nucleotides agree with TRBD1. The CDR3 is 13 residues long. The V segment lost 7 bases and the J segment 7 bases; nucleotides outside the gene matches: 6. Germline loops: CDR1 SNHLY, CDR2 FYNNEI. CDR3 sequence: CASKGTGDSGYTF. CDR3 nucleotide sequence: TGTGCCAGCAAAGGGACAGGGGACTCTGGCTACACCTTC.

This rearrangement joins TRBV7-9 to TRBJ1-2; D is unresolved. Germline values: CDR1 SEHNR, CDR2 FQNEAQ (reference sequence). Trimming left V 5 bases short and J 2 bases short, with 12 bases between. The CDR3 spans 14 residues. The CDR3 nucleotides are TGTGCCAGCAGCACCGGGATTTCAAACTATGGCTACACCTTC. Amino acids: CASSTGISNYGYTF.

The V call is TRBV7-2, the J call TRBJ1-5; 10 nucleotides line up with TRBD1. Germline-derived CDR1 and CDR2 are SGHTA and FQGNSA. With V trimmed by 2 bases and J by 5 bases, 6 bases remained unmatched. The CDR3 has 16 residues. The CDR3 bases are TGTGCCAGCAGCTTAAAGGGGACAGGGGTGGATCAGCCCCAGCATTTT. It specifies CASSLKGTGVDQPQHF.

The chain couples TRBV6-5 to TRBJ1-2; D unclear. V was cut by 4 bases and J by 4 bases, with 10 bases left in between. The length of the CDR3 is 13 residues. Germline V CDR1 and CDR2: MNHEY, SVGAGI. Here the CDR3 DNA reads TGTGCCAGCAGTTCATCCTTCGGCTATGGCTACACCTTC. Its translation: CASSSSFGYGYTF.

This rearrangement joins TRBV28 to TRBJ2-2; a possible D gene is TRBD2 (6 bases). CDR1 is MDHEN, CDR2 SYDVKM, per germline. This CDR3 comprises 16 residues. V was clipped by 7 bases and J by 0 bases, with 15 bases between them. The CDR3 DNA is TGTGCCAGCAATTTCCCGGACTACCCGAACACCGGGGAGCTGTTTTTT. Translated: CASNFPDYPNTGELFF.

The J gene is TRBJ2-3, the V gene TRBV28; 13 bases map to TRBD2. The CDR3 loop spans 17 amino acids. CDR1 and CDR2 (germline): MDHEN, SYDVKM. V was clipped by 4 bases and J by 5 bases; unmatched bases: 9. CDR3 DNA sequence: TGTGCCAGCAGTTCCCGACTAGCGGGAGGAGTGTTAGATACGCAGTATTTT. It specifies CASSSRLAGGVLDTQYF.

The J gene is TRBJ2-3, the V gene TRBV4-1; D is uncertain. The J call may be incorrect, as the DNA end agrees better with TRBJ1-5. In germline, CDR1 is MGHRA, CDR2 YSYEKL. CDR3 length equals 14 residues. CDR3 amino acids: CASSQDESTDTQHF. CDR3 nucleotide sequence: TGCGCCAGCAGCCAAGATGAAAGCACAGATACGCAGCATTTT.

The chain has TRBV4-1 and TRBJ2-5; D might be TRBD2 (5 bases). The germline V gene has CDR1 MGHRA and CDR2 YSYEKL. V lost 0 bases to trimming and J lost 1 base, with 12 bases between them. This CDR3 is 16 amino acids long. The CDR3 loop reads CASSQDHDGVQETQYF. Written as DNA, the CDR3 is TGCGCCAGCAGCCAAGATCATGACGGGGTCCAAGAGACCCAGTACTTC.

The genes are TRBV28 and TRBJ2-1; 7 positions agree with TRBD2. Looked up from germline, CDR1 is MDHEN and CDR2 is SYDVKM. The CDR3 has 14 amino acids. V gave up 7 bases and J gave up 5 bases; unmatched junction bases: 8. DNA for the CDR3: TGTGCCAGCATGCGGGAGTCCTGGAACAATGAGCAGTTCTTC. Translation: CASMRESWNNEQFF.

The chain combines TRBV7-8 with TRBJ1-5; 9 nucleotides agree with TRBD1. The CDR3 extends over 13 amino acids. The trim removed 5 bases at V and 7 bases at J, leaving 3 bases unmatched. Germline lookup yields CDR1 SGHVS and CDR2 FQNEAQ. The CDR3 DNA reads TGTGCCAGCAGCGGGACAGGGATCCAGCCCCAGCATTTT. Amino acids: CASSGTGIQPQHF.

The chain employs TRBV11-2 and TRBJ2-7, with 9 positions matching TRBD2. The CDR3 has 14 residues. J lost 6 bases, V lost 0 bases, and 3 bases had no gene match. Germline lookup yields CDR1 SGHAT and CDR2 FQNNGV. The CDR3 loop is CASSLDGTSSEQYF. In nucleotides, the CDR3 is TGTGCCAGCAGCTTAGACGGGACTAGCAGCGAGCAGTACTTC.

The chain joins TRBV5-1 to TRBJ2-7; 12 positions agree with TRBD2. Per germline, CDR1 SGHRS and CDR2 YFSETQ. V lost 4 bases and J lost 0; bases outside the gene matches: 5. The length of the CDR3 is 16 residues. The DNA for the CDR3 is TGCGCCAGCAGCCCGGGACTAGCGGGCCTCTCCTACGAGCAGTACTTC. Translation: CASSPGLAGLSYEQYF. Based on the CDR3 plus reference TRBV5-1 and TRBJ2-7, the full variable domain is KAGVTQTPRYLIKTRGQQVTLSCSPISGHRSVSWYQQTPGQGLQFLFEYFSETQRNKGNFPGRFSGRQFSNSRSEMNVSTLELGDSALYLCASSPGLAGLSYEQYFGPGTRLTVT.

This chain joins TRBV11-2 and TRBJ2-1; 7 bases fit TRBD2. Germline CDR1 and CDR2: SGHAT and FQNNGV. Trimming took 5 bases from V and 5 from J; bases not matched to a gene: 6. This CDR3 comprises 14 residues. For the CDR3, the DNA is TGTGCCAGCAGCGGGACTATACGAAACAATGAGCAGTTCTTC. Amino acids: CASSGTIRNNEQFF.

This sequence joins TRBV6-5 and TRBJ2-7; 9 bases are shared with TRBD1. The CDR3 runs 13 residues. V lost 6 bases, J lost 4 bases, and 4 bases stayed unmatched. Germline V gene data show CDR1 as MNHEY and CDR2 as SVGAGI. CDR3 residues: CASRWTGEYEQYF. The CDR3 DNA is TGTGCCAGCAGGTGGACAGGGGAGTACGAGCAGTACTTC.

V is TRBV19 and J is TRBJ2-2; 13 nucleotides match TRBD2. The J segment lost 4 bases and the V segment lost 6 bases, leaving 2 bases of the junction unmatched. This CDR3 is 15 amino acids long. Germline V gene sequence: CDR1 LNHDA, CDR2 SQIVND (reference sequence). This CDR3 is CASRLAGGSTGELFF. CDR3 nucleotide sequence: TGTGCCAGTAGACTAGCGGGAGGGAGCACCGGGGAGCTGTTTTTT. The variable domain in full, completed from reference TRBV19 and TRBJ2-2, reads DGGITQSPKYLFRKEGQNVTLSCEQNLNHDAMYWYRQDPGQGLRLIYYSQIVNDFQKGDIAEGYSVSREKKESFPLTVTSAQKNPTAFYLCASRLAGGSTGELFFGEGSRLTVL.

This chain joins TRBV6-5 and TRBJ2-7; a weak D match, TRBD2 (6 bases). This CDR3 has 15 residues. V gave up 6 bases and J gave up 2 bases, with 17 bases separating them. Germline-derived CDR1 and CDR2 are MNHEY and SVGAGI. CDR3 bases: TGTGCCAGCAGATCCTCGGGGACTGGAACCTACGAGCAGTACTTC. It codes for CASRSSGTGTYEQYF.

The genes are TRBV5-6 and TRBJ2-5; D unclear. Germline CDR1 SGHDT, CDR2 YYEEEE. V was trimmed by 1 base and J by 4 bases, leaving 14 bases between them. The CDR3 consists of 15 residues. The CDR3 nucleotides read TGTGCCAGCAGCTTGTTTGTTGATGAGCGAGAGACCCAGTACTTC. It encodes CASSLFVDERETQYF.

This chain links TRBV28 with TRBJ1-1, with D uncertain. There are 16 residues in the CDR3. Deletions cut 7 bases from V and 1 base from J, with 19 bases between. CDR1 is MDHEN and CDR2 is SYDVKM in the germline V gene. This CDR3 is CASTIIPGRANTEAFF. The CDR3 nucleotides read TGTGCCAGCACCATAATACCTGGGAGGGCGAACACTGAAGCTTTCTTT.

This rearrangement joins TRBV29-1 to TRBJ2-4; no definite D call. Trimming took off 6 bases at V and 0 bases at J, with 9 bases between the two ends. In germline, CDR1 is SQVTM, CDR2 ANQGSEA. This CDR3 is 13 amino acids long. This CDR3 is CSVKQVAKNIQYF. As DNA, the CDR3 is TGCAGCGTCAAACAAGTAGCCAAAAACATTCAGTACTTC.

The chain links TRBV7-3 to TRBJ2-1, with 12 positions matching TRBD2. The V segment lost 5 bases and the J segment 4 bases; nucleotides outside the gene matches: 9. This CDR3 contains 17 residues. Germline CDR1 is SGHTA and CDR2 is FQGTGA. The CDR3 DNA is TGTGCCAGCAGCCAAAGCAGGGGACTAGCGGGTTACAATGAGCAGTTCTTC. Translation: CASSQSRGLAGYNEQFF.

The genes are TRBV10-3 and TRBJ1-3; the D is unclear. The CDR3 is 14 residues long. The germline gives CDR1 ENHRY, CDR2 SYGVKD. Trimming left V 6 bases short and J 2 bases short, with 11 bases between. The CDR3 DNA sequence: TGTGCCATCAGCGCCGGGAGGGCTGGAAACACCATATATTTT. Translation: CAISAGRAGNTIYF.

The chain couples TRBV27 to TRBJ2-7; maybe TRBD1 (6 bases). The CDR3 is made up of 13 amino acids. Trimming took 2 bases from V and 1 from J, leaving 6 bases between them. Germline V lookup: CDR1 MNHEY, CDR2 SMNVEV (reference sequence). The CDR3 nucleotides read TGTGCCAGCAGTTTAGACAGGTCCTACGAGCAGTACTTC. Protein product: CASSLDRSYEQYF.